This T cell receptor beta chain was profiled in a study of shared clonotypes between healthy human individuals. Points from the study as a whole: What naive subsets generally showed was a larger estimated richness than memory subsets showed. Relative to their counterparts shared across all four donors, non-shared clonotypes exhibited diminished generation probabilities. Tissues were not sampled, only blood, and their repertoires likely differ.

Concerning this clone itself: What it recognizes is unknown.

Method: immunoSEQ multiplex PCR; TCRdb's copy keeps in-frame clones and lacks some. The table lists hundreds of thousands of clones, around 72% of them singletons. Those who donated were healthy HIV-negative adults, with no recent acute infections or vaccinations reported. Material for sequencing was memory CD4+ T cells sorted from blood. Subset of the sample: CD45RA-negative fraction. The origin of this receptor is a young woman in good health.

The chain's CDR3 is CASSPRLARDEQYF. The CDR3 nucleotides are TGTGCCAGCAGTCCCCGACTAGCCAGGGACGAGCAGTACTTC. The chain is built from TRBV28 and TRBJ2-7, with TRBD2 matching 7 bases. The V and J ends lost 5 bases and 5 bases, in that order; junction bases with no gene match: 9. Looked up from germline, CDR1 is MDHEN and CDR2 is SYDVKM. The CDR3 is 14 residues long.